Presented here are 20 T cell receptor beta chains from one specimen sequenced in a study of metastatic and nonmetastatic thyroid tumors. All patients reached thyroid surgery having received no treatment beforehand. TCRdb re-analyzed the PCR reads using MiXCR. The sample comprises over 15,000 clones, roughly 15% of which are singletons, and around 20% rests with the top ten. Sequenced sample: blood. Receptor source: a male donor with papillary thyroid cancer or a benign thyroid nodule (not recorded which). Some clones in this sample may be carry-over from other donors' samples.

The chain employs TRBV6-5 and TRBJ2-1, with D possibly TRBD1 on 6 matching bases. CDR1 and CDR2 (germline): MNHEY, SVGAGI. The CDR3 covers 12 residues. CDR3 residues: CAISYGTPEQFF. The CDR3 region has the DNA TGTGCGATCAGTTACGGGACACCCGAGCAGTTCTTC.

By share, this clone ranks as medium-sized (0.01 to 0.1%). The rearrangement links TRBV12-5 to TRBJ1-1; D gene unclear. Germline V gene sequence: CDR1 LGHNT, CDR2 FRNRAP. With 1 base removed from V and 1 base from J, the gap between germline ends came to 4 bases. This CDR3 comprises 13 residues. Here the CDR3 DNA reads TGTGCTAGTGGTTTGGAAGGGAACACTGAAGCTTTCTTT. It encodes CASGLEGNTEAFF.

This clone was counted only a few times. A much larger clone differs from this one at a single base, so this may be a read error. The same CDR3 also results from other DNA sequences found in this sample. V and J are TRBV9 and TRBJ1-1; no definite D call. The CDR3 length is 14 residues. Germline CDR1 SGDLS, CDR2 YYNGEE. V was shortened by 2 bases and J by 1 base, with 9 bases between the two germline ends. CDR3 region: CASSVLPGNTEAFF. DNA for the CDR3: TGTGCCAGCAGCGTCTTACCGGGGAACACTGAAGCTTTCTTT.

This clone came up many times. The chain links TRBV25-1 to TRBJ2-3, with a possible D match to TRBD1 (6 bases). Trimming took off 3 bases at V and 2 bases at J, with 12 bases between the two ends. CDR1 and CDR2 from the germline V gene are MGHDK and SYGVNS. This CDR3 has 15 amino acids. The DNA for the CDR3 is TGTGCCAGCAGTGACCAACAGGGCGTCACAGATACGCAGTATTTT. Protein product: CASSDQQGVTDTQYF. Full variable domain (outside the CDR3, taken from reference TRBV25-1 and TRBJ2-3): EADIYQTPRYLVIGTGKKITLECSQTMGHDKMYWYQQDPGMELHLIHYSYGVNSTEKGDLSSESTVSRIRTEHFPLTLESARPSHTSQYLCASSDQQGVTDTQYFGPGTRLTVL.

The gene calls are TRBV6-1 and TRBJ2-5; no clear D gene. In germline, CDR1 is MNHNS, CDR2 SASEGT. V was cut by 6 bases and J by 7 bases, with 12 bases left in between. CDR3 size: 12 residues. CDR3 DNA: TGTGCCAGCAGAAACTGGCTTGGGACCCAGTACTTC. Translation gives CASRNWLGTQYF.

Ten or more counts support this clone. The chain is built from TRBV24-1 and TRBJ2-5; the D is unclear. V lost 4 bases, J lost 2 bases, and 4 bases lay in between. There are 12 residues in the CDR3. CDR1 KGHDR and CDR2 SFDVKD come from the germline V gene. This CDR3 reads CATSDPQETQYF. Written as DNA, the CDR3 is TGTGCCACCAGTGACCCTCAAGAGACCCAGTACTTC.

This clone appeared many times. The CDR3 DNA reads TGCGCCAGCAGCTTGTCTGAACTCTACGAGCAGTACTTC. This codes for CASSLSELYEQYF. J is TRBJ2-7 and V is TRBV5-1; D not resolved. Trimming shortened V by 1 base and J by 3 bases, and 8 bases separated the two germline ends. CDR1 is SGHRS and CDR2 is YFSETQ in the germline V gene. The CDR3 is 13 amino acids.

This rearrangement joins TRBV11-1 to TRBJ2-7; D unclear. The CDR3 sequence is 16 residues long. Germline V gene lookup returns CDR1 SGHAT and CDR2 FQDESV (reference sequence). Deletions cut 5 bases from V and 0 bases from J, with 17 bases between. The CDR3 DNA reads as TGTGCCAGCAGCCCAGTGGGATCCCGTAGCTCCTACGAGCAGTACTTC. It is translated as CASSPVGSRSSYEQYF.

This clone was seen at least ten times. The chain recombines TRBV5-1 with TRBJ1-1; a weak D match, TRBD1 (5 bases). The germline CDR1 and CDR2 sequences are SGHRS and YFSETQ. The CDR3 contains 15 residues. Trimming took 0 bases from V and 1 from J, leaving 10 bases between them. The CDR3 bases are TGCGCCAGCAGCTTGGCCGGGGGAGGGAACACTGAAGCTTTCTTT. Translated, it gives CASSLAGGGNTEAFF.

There are many counts of this clone. The rearrangement links TRBV9 to TRBJ2-1; D possibly corresponds to TRBD2 (5 bases). The length of the CDR3 is 15 residues. The germline V gene has CDR1 SGDLS and CDR2 YYNGEE. V shed 1 base and J shed 4 bases, with 12 bases lying between them. The CDR3 sequence is CASSVSSLEYNEQFF. The CDR3 nucleotides are TGTGCCAGCAGCGTAAGTTCACTAGAATACAATGAGCAGTTCTTC.

This clone came up many times. The V gene is TRBV20-1, the J gene TRBJ2-1; D is undetermined. V was trimmed by 4 bases and J by 7 bases, leaving 14 bases between them. Germline V gene lookup returns CDR1 DFQATT and CDR2 SNEGSKA (reference sequence). The CDR3 length is 13 residues. CDR3 loop: CSAMGGLGNEQFF. The CDR3 nucleotides are TGCAGTGCTATGGGCGGATTGGGGAATGAGCAGTTCTTC.

Many counts were recorded for this clone. This chain links TRBV7-9 with TRBJ2-5, with TRBD2 matching over 10 bases. CDR1 and CDR2 from the germline V gene are SEHNR and FQNEAQ (reference sequence). The CDR3 spans 16 residues. The V and J ends lost 1 base and 1 base, in that order; junction bases with no gene match: 3. For the CDR3, the DNA is TGTGCCAGCAGCTTAGGGTCTAGCGGGAGCCAAGAGACCCAGTACTTC. This encodes CASSLGSSGSQETQYF.

This clone was counted many times. The V and J genes are TRBV10-1 and TRBJ1-1; no clear D gene. Deletions cut 4 bases from V and 11 bases from J, with 14 bases between. CDR3 size: 12 residues. Germline-derived CDR1 and CDR2 are WNHNN and SYGVQD (reference sequence). CDR3 region: CASSVDFGTAFF. CDR3 DNA sequence: TGCGCCAGCAGTGTGGATTTTGGTACGGCTTTCTTT.

This clone is medium-sized. The DNA for the CDR3 is TGCGCCAGCAGCCAAGAATCATCCGGGGGGAGCAATCAGCCCCAGCATTTT. Translating gives CASSQESSGGSNQPQHF. The chain couples TRBV4-1 to TRBJ1-5, with a weak D call TRBD1 (5 bases). The CDR3 consists of 17 residues. CDR1 is MGHRA and CDR2 is YSYEKL in the germline V gene. V was clipped by 0 bases and J by 1 base, with 13 bases between them.

In this sample, this clone turned up many times. This rearrangement joins TRBV24-1 to TRBJ2-1, with unresolved D. Looked up from germline, CDR1 is KGHDR and CDR2 is SFDVKD. V gave up 4 bases and J gave up 3 bases, with 3 bases separating them. The CDR3 covers 12 residues. The CDR3 is CATSEVYNEQFF. The CDR3 region has the DNA TGTGCCACCAGTGAAGTCTACAATGAGCAGTTCTTC.

For the CDR3, the DNA is TGTGCCAGCCCGGGACAGGGGTTATCCTACGAGCAGTACTTC. This codes for CASPGQGLSYEQYF. V usage is TRBV6-1 and J usage is TRBJ2-7; 10 positions agree with TRBD1. V was pared by 8 bases and J by 1 base, with 5 bases of the junction left unmatched. CDR1 is MNHNS, CDR2 SASEGT, per germline. The CDR3 runs 14 residues.

This clone was seen many times. The V gene is TRBV18, the J gene TRBJ2-5; 8 bases line up with TRBD2. The length of the CDR3 is 14 residues. Germline V gene data show CDR1 as KGHSH and CDR2 as LQKENI. With V trimmed by 3 bases and J by 4 bases, 4 bases remained unmatched. The chain's CDR3 is CASSPTSVGETQYF. CDR3 nucleotides: TGTGCCAGCTCACCGACTAGCGTGGGAGAGACCCAGTACTTC.

This clone was observed many times. The chain carries TRBV5-1 and TRBJ2-3; D could derive from TRBD1 or TRBD2 (5 bases each). Trimming removed 3 bases from V and 4 bases from J, with 6 bases in between. Germline V CDR1 and CDR2: SGHRS, YFSETQ. The CDR3 totals 12 residues. The CDR3 DNA follows: TGCGCCAGCAGCTGGGGGTCAGATACGCAGTATTTT. Translated: CASSWGSDTQYF.

The sample holds many counts of this clone. This chain links TRBV29-1 with TRBJ2-2; D gene unclear. The length of the CDR3 is 14 residues. The germline V and J ends were trimmed by 1 base and 2 bases, with 8 bases remaining between them. In germline, CDR1 is SQVTM, CDR2 ANQGSEA. Here the CDR3 reads CSVEVPGNTGELFF. The CDR3 DNA is TGCAGCGTTGAAGTTCCAGGAAACACCGGGGAGCTGTTTTTT.

This chain connects TRBV4-1 to TRBJ2-3; TRBD2 matches at 12 bases. The germline V gene has CDR1 MGHRA and CDR2 YSYEKL. This CDR3 comprises 16 residues. With V trimmed by 4 bases and J by 4 bases, 6 bases remained unmatched. The DNA of the CDR3 is TGCGCCAGCAGCCCGACTAGCGGGAGCTTCGCAGATACGCAGTATTTT. Its protein product is CASSPTSGSFADTQYF.